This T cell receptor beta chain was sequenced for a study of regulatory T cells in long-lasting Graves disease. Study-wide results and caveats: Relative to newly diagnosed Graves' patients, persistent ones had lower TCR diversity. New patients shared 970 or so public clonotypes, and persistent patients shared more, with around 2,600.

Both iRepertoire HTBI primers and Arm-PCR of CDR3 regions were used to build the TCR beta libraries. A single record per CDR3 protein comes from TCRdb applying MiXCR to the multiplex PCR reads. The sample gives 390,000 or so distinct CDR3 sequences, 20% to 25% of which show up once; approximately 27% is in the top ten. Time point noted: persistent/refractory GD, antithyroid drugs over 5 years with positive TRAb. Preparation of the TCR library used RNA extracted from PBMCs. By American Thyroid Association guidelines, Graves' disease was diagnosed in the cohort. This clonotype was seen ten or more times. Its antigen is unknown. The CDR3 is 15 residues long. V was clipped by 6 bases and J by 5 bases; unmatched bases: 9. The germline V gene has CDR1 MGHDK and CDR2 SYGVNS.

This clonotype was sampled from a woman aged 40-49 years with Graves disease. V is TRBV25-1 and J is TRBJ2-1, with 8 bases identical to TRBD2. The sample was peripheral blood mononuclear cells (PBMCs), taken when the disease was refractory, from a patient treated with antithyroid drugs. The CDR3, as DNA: TGTGCCAGCAGGGGGACTAGTCCTTCTCACAATGAGCAGTTCTTC. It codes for CASRGTSPSHNEQFF.